What follows are 25 T cell receptor beta chains derived from one specimen sequenced in a study of blood T cell repertoires in COVID-19. Some clones are missing from TCRdb's copy, which holds only in-frame ones; the method was immunoSEQ multiplex PCR. The table records some 100,000 clones, around 90% of them present only once. The material sequenced was peripheral blood. These receptors were taken from a woman of 80 years or more with active COVID-19.

This sequence joins TRBV6-5 and TRBJ2-5; a weak D match, TRBD1 (6 bases). There are 15 residues in the CDR3. With 4 bases removed from V and 1 base from J, the gap between germline ends came to 13 bases. Germline CDR1 MNHEY, CDR2 SVGAGI. This CDR3 is CASSSDDRFQETQYF. The CDR3 nucleotides are TGTGCCAGCAGTTCCGACGACAGGTTCCAAGAGACCCAGTACTTC.

V and J are TRBV30 and TRBJ2-2; TRBD2 agrees at 13 bases. Trimming at V came to 3 bases and at J to 5 bases, leaving 12 bases not matched to a gene. The CDR3 is 18 residues long. Germline values: CDR1 GTSNPN, CDR2 SVGIG (reference sequence). The CDR3 sequence is CAWRGTRTSGSGTGELFF. DNA for the CDR3: TGTGCCTGGAGGGGAACTCGGACTAGCGGGAGTGGTACCGGGGAGCTGTTTTTT.

This chain joins TRBV10-3 and TRBJ2-3; D is possibly TRBD2 (5 bases). Germline-derived CDR1 and CDR2 are ENHRY and SYGVKD. The CDR3 has 12 residues. V was clipped by 2 bases and J by 7 bases, with 7 bases between them. DNA for the CDR3: TGTGCCATCAGTGAGATGACTAATACGCAGTATTTT. Encoded protein: CAISEMTNTQYF.

CDR3 in amino acids: CASSLRGLRNEQFF. The CDR3 DNA is TGTGCCAGCAGTTTAAGGGGGTTGAGAAATGAGCAGTTCTTC. This sequence joins TRBV28 and TRBJ2-1; D may be TRBD1 (6 bases). The CDR3 has 14 amino acids. CDR1 is MDHEN and CDR2 is SYDVKM in the germline V gene. Trimming stripped 2 bases from V and 7 bases from J, with 12 bases between.

The chain employs TRBV11-2 and TRBJ2-5; 13 bases fit TRBD2. Germline CDR1 is SGHAT and CDR2 is FQNNGV. This CDR3 is built from 16 residues. With V trimmed by 1 base and J by 5 bases, 4 bases remained unmatched. The CDR3 nucleotides read TGTGCCAGCAGCTTAGTCGGGACTAGCGGGACTGAGACCCAGTACTTC. Translating gives CASSLVGTSGTETQYF.

The chain employs TRBV11-2 and TRBJ2-7, with unresolved D. The germline CDR1 and CDR2 sequences are SGHAT and FQNNGV. CDR3 size: 14 residues. V gave up 0 bases and J gave up 3 bases, with 9 bases separating them. In DNA form, the CDR3 reads TGTGCCAGCAGCTTAGAGATCGGTCGCTACGAGCAGTACTTC. This encodes CASSLEIGRYEQYF.

The chain has TRBV29-1 and TRBJ2-2; TRBD1 is a possible D gene (7 bases). The CDR3 is made up of 14 amino acids. V was pared by 1 base and J by 6 bases, with 12 bases between. The germline V gene encodes CDR1 SQVTM and CDR2 ANQGSEA. The DNA of the CDR3 is TGCAGCGTTGAAGGTCAGGGGGGCGCCGGGGAGCTGTTTTTT. Residues: CSVEGQGGAGELFF.

The CDR3 loop is CASSTRTSGETSTSTDTQYF. DNA for the CDR3: TGTGCCAGCAGCACCCGGACTAGCGGGGAGACGTCCACTAGCACAGATACGCAGTATTTT. The V and J genes are TRBV9 and TRBJ2-3; 12 bases agree with TRBD2. The ends lost 4 bases at V and 0 bases at J; junction bases unmatched: 15. CDR3 length: 20 residues. Germline loops: CDR1 SGDLS, CDR2 YYNGEE.

About this clone itself: One end of the junction varies from germline; a read error may be responsible. The chain employs TRBV28 and TRBJ2-1, with 12 bases that match TRBD2. The germline V gene has CDR1 MDHEN and CDR2 SYDVKM. The CDR3 covers 15 residues. CDR3: CASSSGLAGPNGQFF. DNA of the CDR3: TGTGCCAGCAGCTCGGGACTAGCGGGTCCTAATGGGCAGTTCTTC.

This clone occurred once. The V and J genes are TRBV4-2 and TRBJ2-1, with no clear D. The germline V gene has CDR1 LGHNA and CDR2 YNFKEQ. V was cut by 4 bases and J by 7 bases, with 23 bases left in between. The CDR3 sequence is 17 residues long. This CDR3 is CASSRRPFEYRANEQFF. The CDR3 coding sequence is TGTGCCAGCAGCCGCCGCCCGTTCGAGTACCGCGCTAATGAGCAGTTCTTC.

Concerning this clone itself: This CDR3 is missing its conserved last phenylalanine or tryptophan, likely due to a read error. No DNA is shown, since the ends of the CDR3 on it are uncertain; the CDR3 is the one TCRdb lists. The V call is TRBV9, the J call TRBJ2-7; the table assigns TRBD2, which was not confirmed against the DNA. CDR1 SGDLS and CDR2 YYNGEE come from the germline V gene. The CDR3 sequence runs 8 residues, both termini included. The CDR3 protein is CASSEPPL.

The chain links TRBV18 to TRBJ2-5; 9 bases align to TRBD2. Looked up from germline, CDR1 is KGHSH and CDR2 is LQKENI. V shed 3 bases, J shed 5 bases, and the junction held 4 bases outside the gene matches. The CDR3 covers 14 residues. The DNA of the CDR3 is TGTGCCAGCTCACCTAGCGGGAGAACGGAGACCCAGTACTTC. Translated, it gives CASSPSGRTETQYF. Drawing the rest from reference TRBV18 and TRBJ2-5, the complete variable domain is NAGVMQNPRHLVRRRGQEARLRCSPMKGHSHVYWYRQLPEEGLKFMVYLQKENIIDESGMPKERFSAEFPKEGPSILRIQQVVRGDSAAYFCASSPSGRTETQYFGPGTRLLVL.

This rearrangement joins TRBV3-1 (or the pseudogene TRBV3-2) to TRBJ2-7; D is perhaps TRBD1 (6 bases). The CDR3 is 18 residues long. V lost 1 base and J 2 bases, leaving 21 bases between the germline ends. Germline assignment: CDR1 LGHDT and CDR2 YNNKEL (reference sequence). This chain's CDR3 is CASSQAPWGPGTTYEQYF. The CDR3 DNA follows: TGTGCCAGCAGCCAAGCTCCGTGGGGGCCGGGAACTACCTACGAGCAGTACTTC.

This chain uses TRBV15 with TRBJ2-3; 9 nucleotides match TRBD2. The CDR3 is 16 amino acids. Germline V lookup: CDR1 LNHNV, CDR2 YYDKDF (reference sequence). The V and J ends lost 2 bases and 3 bases, in that order; junction bases with no gene match: 6. The CDR3 protein is CATSRLAGDRTDTQYF. As DNA, the CDR3 is TGTGCCACCAGCAGATTAGCGGGAGACAGGACAGATACGCAGTATTTT.

The chain recombines TRBV10-3 with TRBJ2-3; D gene unclear. The ends were cut back, 10 bases at V and 6 bases at J, with 23 bases in the middle. Looked up from germline, CDR1 is ENHRY and CDR2 is SYGVKD. This CDR3 spans 15 amino acids. The CDR3 coding sequence is TGTGCCACCGCCGGGTCGTTCGACGTTGCGGATACGCAGTATTTT. It encodes CATAGSFDVADTQYF.

This clone was detected a few times. V and J are TRBV7-9 and TRBJ2-7; 11 nucleotides agree with TRBD1. Germline values: CDR1 SEHNR, CDR2 FQNEAQ (reference sequence). This CDR3 spans 15 amino acids. V trimming: 5 bases; J trimming: 3 bases; junction bases outside the gene matches: 6. The DNA of the CDR3 is TGTGCCAGCAGCAAAGGGGACAGGGGGTTCTACGAGCAGTACTTC. Its translation is CASSKGDRGFYEQYF.

This chain connects TRBV10-1 to TRBJ2-2; 7 nucleotides align to TRBD2. The J segment lost 6 bases and the V segment lost 7 bases, leaving 11 bases of the junction unmatched. CDR1 is WNHNN and CDR2 is SYGVQD in the germline V gene (reference sequence). This CDR3 comprises 15 residues. The CDR3 coding sequence is TGCGCCAGCATCGGGGGAGGGAGGGTGTCCGGGGAGCTGTTTTTT. Translation gives CASIGGGRVSGELFF.

V usage is TRBV4-3 and J usage is TRBJ1-1; tentatively, D is TRBD1 (5 bases). Germline V gives CDR1 LGHNA, CDR2 YSLEER. This CDR3 comprises 16 residues. V lost 0 bases, J lost 3 bases, and 14 bases lay in between. In DNA form, the CDR3 reads TGCGCCAGCAGCCAAGATCTGGGGGGGACTTACACTGAAGCTTTCTTT. Its translation is CASSQDLGGTYTEAFF.

The V and J genes are TRBV9 and TRBJ1-4; no clear D gene. This CDR3 comprises 14 residues. Germline CDR1 reads SGDLS; CDR2 reads YYNGEE. V was cut by 3 bases and J by 5 bases, with 11 bases left in between. CDR3 protein: CASSAEGLNEKLFF. The CDR3 coding sequence is TGTGCCAGCAGCGCTGAGGGCCTGAATGAAAAACTGTTTTTT.

This clone was found once. The V gene is TRBV29-1, the J gene TRBJ2-5, with 7 bases aligning to TRBD1. The length of the CDR3 is 15 residues. The germline CDR1 and CDR2 sequences are SQVTM and ANQGSEA. Trimming cost V 6 bases and J 5 bases; bases outside gene matches: 15. The CDR3 loop is CSVRTPGQGEETQYF. In DNA form, the CDR3 reads TGCAGCGTGCGGACCCCCGGGCAGGGGGAGGAGACCCAGTACTTC.

This chain connects TRBV27 to TRBJ2-7, with TRBD2 identical over 9 bases. The junction had 9 bases not matched to a gene; V was cut back by 8 bases and J by 1 base. The CDR3 is made up of 15 amino acids. Germline CDR1 and CDR2: MNHEY and SMNVEV (reference sequence). CDR3 protein: CASSWKAGGSYEQYF. The CDR3 region has the DNA TGTGCCAGCTCGTGGAAAGCGGGAGGTTCCTACGAGCAGTACTTC.

This sequence joins TRBV18 and TRBJ2-7, with 12 bases lining up with TRBD2. V lost 3 bases and J lost 3; bases outside the gene matches: 3. The CDR3 totals 15 residues. In germline, CDR1 is KGHSH, CDR2 LQKENI. CDR3 sequence: CASSPLGLAGYEQYF. For the CDR3, the DNA is TGTGCCAGCTCACCGCTGGGACTAGCGGGCTACGAGCAGTACTTC.

The chain couples TRBV28 to TRBJ2-7; D is ambiguous. This CDR3 comprises 12 residues. The germline CDR1 and CDR2 sequences are MDHEN and SYDVKM. Trimming took off 5 bases at V and 3 bases at J, with 8 bases between the two ends. The chain's CDR3 is CASSATGYEQYF. The CDR3 DNA reads TGTGCCAGCAGTGCCACTGGCTACGAGCAGTACTTC.

This clone has only one observation. The V gene is TRBV28, the J gene TRBJ1-1, with TRBD1 matching over 7 bases. CDR1 and CDR2 from the germline V gene are MDHEN and SYDVKM. The CDR3 spans 13 residues. The V segment lost 6 bases and the J segment 0 bases; nucleotides outside the gene matches: 1. This CDR3 reads CASRGQLNTEAFF. The CDR3 region has the DNA TGTGCCAGCAGGGGACAGTTGAACACTGAAGCTTTCTTT.

This clone occurred once. The DNA for the CDR3 is TGTGCCAGCAGTGTGGGGGGACAGGGCGGCAAGACCCAGTACTTC. Translated: CASSVGGQGGKTQYF. The gene calls are TRBV2 and TRBJ2-5; 9 positions agree with TRBD1. J gave up 6 bases and V 4 bases, and 9 bases lay outside the gene matches. There are 15 residues in the CDR3. Germline CDR1 reads SNHLY; CDR2 reads FYNNEI.